This passage covers 2 T cell receptor beta chains from one sample sequenced in a study of CD8 T cells in Susac syndrome. Random hexamers were used to reverse transcribe the RNA input (0.5 to 1 ug). TCRdb processed the immunoSEQ multiplex PCR reads anew with MiXCR; each CDR3 protein has one entry. The sample lists 100,000 to 150,000 distinct CDR3 sequences; about 95% were seen once. Sequencing was carried out using CD4+ T cells from PBMCs. The receptors here all came from a human donor in good health.

The chain links TRBV18 to TRBJ1-5, with D tentatively TRBD1 (5 bases). The germline gives CDR1 KGHSH, CDR2 LQKENI. This CDR3 has 18 residues. V was trimmed by 2 bases and J by 14 bases, leaving 31 bases between them. The CDR3 DNA reads TGTGCCAGCTCACCAGGAGGCTCAGCAGAAAGGGGCCCGGACCCAAAGCATTTT. This encodes CASSPGGSAERGPDPKHF.

The gene calls are TRBV3-1 and TRBJ2-3; D not certain. V lost 1 base and J 8 bases, leaving 7 bases between the germline ends. The CDR3 is made up of 12 amino acids. Germline lookup yields CDR1 LGHDT and CDR2 YNNKEL (reference sequence). The CDR3 DNA reads TGTGCCAGCAGCCAAGGAACGGGTACGCAGTATTTT. Translation gives CASSQGTGTQYF.